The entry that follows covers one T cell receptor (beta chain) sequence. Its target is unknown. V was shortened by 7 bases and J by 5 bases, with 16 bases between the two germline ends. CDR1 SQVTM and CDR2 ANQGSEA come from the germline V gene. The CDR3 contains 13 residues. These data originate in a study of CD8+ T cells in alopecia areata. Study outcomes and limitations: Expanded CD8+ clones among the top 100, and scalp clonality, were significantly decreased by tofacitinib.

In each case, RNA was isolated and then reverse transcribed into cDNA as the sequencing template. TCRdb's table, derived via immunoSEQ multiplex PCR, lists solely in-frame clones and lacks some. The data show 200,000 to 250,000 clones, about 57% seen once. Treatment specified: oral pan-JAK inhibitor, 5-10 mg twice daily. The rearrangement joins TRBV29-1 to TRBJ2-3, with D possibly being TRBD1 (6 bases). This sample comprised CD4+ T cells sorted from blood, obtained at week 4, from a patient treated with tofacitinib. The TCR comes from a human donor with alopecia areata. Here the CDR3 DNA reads TGCAGCGGGAGACAGGTTTTAGGAGATACGCAGTATTTT. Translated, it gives CSGRQVLGDTQYF.